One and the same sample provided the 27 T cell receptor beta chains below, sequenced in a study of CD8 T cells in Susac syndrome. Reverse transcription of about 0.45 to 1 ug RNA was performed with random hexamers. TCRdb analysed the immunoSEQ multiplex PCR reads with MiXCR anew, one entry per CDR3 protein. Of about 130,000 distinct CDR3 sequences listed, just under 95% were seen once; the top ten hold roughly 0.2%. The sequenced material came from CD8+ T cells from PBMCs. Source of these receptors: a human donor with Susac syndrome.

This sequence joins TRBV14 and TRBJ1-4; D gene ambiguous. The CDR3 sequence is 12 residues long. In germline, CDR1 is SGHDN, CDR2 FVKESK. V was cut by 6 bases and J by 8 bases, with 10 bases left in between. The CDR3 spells CASSQTWEKLFF. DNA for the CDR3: TGTGCCAGCAGTCAAACTTGGGAAAAACTGTTTTTT.

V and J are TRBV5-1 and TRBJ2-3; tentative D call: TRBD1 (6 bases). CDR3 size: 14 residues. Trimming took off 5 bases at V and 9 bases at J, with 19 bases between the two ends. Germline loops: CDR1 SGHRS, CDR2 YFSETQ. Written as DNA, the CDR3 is TGCGCCAGCAGAGAAGGGGTGGACAGCGGAACGCAGTATTTT. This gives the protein CASREGVDSGTQYF.

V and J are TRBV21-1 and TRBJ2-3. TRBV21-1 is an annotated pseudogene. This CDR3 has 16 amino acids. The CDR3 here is CASSKSTPFCTDTQYF. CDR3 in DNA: TGTGCCAGCAGCAAATCGACACCCTTTTGCACAGATACGCAGTATTTT.

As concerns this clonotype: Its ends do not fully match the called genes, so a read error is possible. As DNA, the CDR3 is TGTGCCAACAGCCCCAGAGGCCTAGCGGGGCCGCAATCGGAGACCCAGTACTTC. Residues: CANSPRGLAGPQSETQYF. The rearrangement joins TRBV7-3 to TRBJ2-5, with 9 bases matching TRBD2. CDR1 and CDR2 (germline): SGHTA, FQGTGA. CDR3 size: 18 residues.

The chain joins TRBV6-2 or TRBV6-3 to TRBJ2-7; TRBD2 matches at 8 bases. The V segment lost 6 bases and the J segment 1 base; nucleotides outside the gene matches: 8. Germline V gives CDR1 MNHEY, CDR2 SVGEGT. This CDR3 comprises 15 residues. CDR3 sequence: CASRPTSAISYEQYF. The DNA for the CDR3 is TGTGCCAGCAGGCCGACTAGCGCCATATCCTACGAGCAGTACTTC.

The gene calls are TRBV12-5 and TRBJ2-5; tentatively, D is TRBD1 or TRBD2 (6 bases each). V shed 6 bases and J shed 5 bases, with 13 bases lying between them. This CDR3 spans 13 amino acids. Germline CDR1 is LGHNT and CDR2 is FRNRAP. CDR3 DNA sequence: TGTGCTAGTGGACTGCGAGGGGGGGAGACCCAGTACTTC. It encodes CASGLRGGETQYF. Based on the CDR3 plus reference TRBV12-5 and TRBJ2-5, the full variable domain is DARVTQTPRHKVTEMGQEVTMRCQPILGHNTVFWYRQTMMQGLELLAYFRNRAPLDDSGMPKDRFSAEMPDATLATLKIQPSEPRDSAVYFCASGLRGGETQYFGPGTRLLVL.

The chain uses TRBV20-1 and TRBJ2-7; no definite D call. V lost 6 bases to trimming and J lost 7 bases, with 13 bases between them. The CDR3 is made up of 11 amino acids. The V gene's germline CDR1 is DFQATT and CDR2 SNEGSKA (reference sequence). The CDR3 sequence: CSAMILGEQYF. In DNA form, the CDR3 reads TGCAGTGCCATGATTCTAGGAGAGCAGTACTTC.

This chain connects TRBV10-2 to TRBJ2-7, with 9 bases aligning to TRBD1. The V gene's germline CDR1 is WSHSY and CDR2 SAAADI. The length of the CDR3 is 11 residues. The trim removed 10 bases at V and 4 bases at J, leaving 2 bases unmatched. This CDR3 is CATGTGYEQYF. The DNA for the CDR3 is TGCGCCACCGGGACAGGGTACGAGCAGTACTTC.

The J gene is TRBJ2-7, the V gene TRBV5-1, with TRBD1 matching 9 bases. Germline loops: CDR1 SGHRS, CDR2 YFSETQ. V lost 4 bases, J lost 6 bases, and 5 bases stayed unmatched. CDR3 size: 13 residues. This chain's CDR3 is CASSGGQGAEQYF. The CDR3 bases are TGCGCCAGCAGCGGGGGACAGGGAGCCGAGCAGTACTTC.

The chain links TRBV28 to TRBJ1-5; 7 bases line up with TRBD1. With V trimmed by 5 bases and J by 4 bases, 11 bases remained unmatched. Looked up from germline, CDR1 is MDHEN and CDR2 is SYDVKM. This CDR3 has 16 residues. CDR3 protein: CASSPSTGRGNQPQHF. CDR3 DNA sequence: TGTGCCAGCAGTCCATCGACAGGGCGGGGTAATCAGCCCCAGCATTTT.

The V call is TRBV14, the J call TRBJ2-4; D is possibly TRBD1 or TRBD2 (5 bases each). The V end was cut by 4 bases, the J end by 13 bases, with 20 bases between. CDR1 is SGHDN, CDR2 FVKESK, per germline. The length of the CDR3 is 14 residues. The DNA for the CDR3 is TGTGCCAGCAGCCGCCAATCCGGGACGTACAGCCAGTACTTC. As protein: CASSRQSGTYSQYF.

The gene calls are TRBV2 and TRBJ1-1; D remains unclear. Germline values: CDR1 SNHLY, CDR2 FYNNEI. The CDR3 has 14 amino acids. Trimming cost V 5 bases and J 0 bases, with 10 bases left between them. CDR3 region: CASSWTAVNTEAFF. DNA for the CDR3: TGTGCCAGCAGTTGGACGGCGGTGAACACTGAAGCTTTCTTT. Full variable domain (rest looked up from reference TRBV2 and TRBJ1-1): EPEVTQTPSHQVTQMGQEVILRCVPISNHLYFYWYRQILGQKVEFLVSFYNNEISEKSEIFDDQFSVERPDGSNFTLKIRSTKLEDSAMYFCASSWTAVNTEAFFGQGTRLTVV.

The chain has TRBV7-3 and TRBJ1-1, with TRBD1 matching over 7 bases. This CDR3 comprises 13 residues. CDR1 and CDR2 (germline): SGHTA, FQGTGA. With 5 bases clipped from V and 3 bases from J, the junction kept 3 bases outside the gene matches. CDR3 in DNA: TGTGCCAGCAGCGCGGGACAGTACACTGAAGCTTTCTTT. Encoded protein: CASSAGQYTEAFF.

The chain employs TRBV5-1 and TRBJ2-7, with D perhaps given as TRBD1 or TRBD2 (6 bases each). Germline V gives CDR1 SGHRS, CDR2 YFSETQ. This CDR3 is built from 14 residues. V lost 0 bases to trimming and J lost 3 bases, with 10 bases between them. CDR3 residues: CASSLEGGGYEQYF. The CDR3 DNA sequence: TGCGCCAGCAGCTTGGAGGGGGGCGGCTACGAGCAGTACTTC.

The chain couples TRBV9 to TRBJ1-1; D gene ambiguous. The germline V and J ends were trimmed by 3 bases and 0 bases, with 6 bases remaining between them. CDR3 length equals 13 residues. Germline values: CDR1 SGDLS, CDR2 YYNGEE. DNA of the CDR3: TGTGCCAGCAGCGCCCCATTGAACACTGAAGCTTTCTTT. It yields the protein CASSAPLNTEAFF.

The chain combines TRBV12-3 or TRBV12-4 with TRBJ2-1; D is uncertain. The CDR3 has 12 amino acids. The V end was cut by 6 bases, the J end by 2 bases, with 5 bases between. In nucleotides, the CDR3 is TGTGCCAGCAGCCCCGCCTACAATGAGCAGTTCTTC. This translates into CASSPAYNEQFF.

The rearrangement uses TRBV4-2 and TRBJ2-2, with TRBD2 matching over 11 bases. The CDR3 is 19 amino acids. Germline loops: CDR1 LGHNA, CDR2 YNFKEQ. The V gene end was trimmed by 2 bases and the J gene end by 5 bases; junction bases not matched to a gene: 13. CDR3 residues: CASSQPIIAGGRVTGELFF. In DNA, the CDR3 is TGTGCCAGCAGCCAACCGATTATAGCGGGAGGGCGGGTAACCGGGGAGCTGTTTTTT.

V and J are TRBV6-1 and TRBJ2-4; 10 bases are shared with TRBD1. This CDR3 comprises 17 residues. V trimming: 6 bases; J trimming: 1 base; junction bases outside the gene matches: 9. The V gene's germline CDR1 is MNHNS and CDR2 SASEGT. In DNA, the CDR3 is TGTGCCAGCAGCCCACCGACGGGACAGGGGGCCAAAAACATTCAGTACTTC. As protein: CASSPPTGQGAKNIQYF.

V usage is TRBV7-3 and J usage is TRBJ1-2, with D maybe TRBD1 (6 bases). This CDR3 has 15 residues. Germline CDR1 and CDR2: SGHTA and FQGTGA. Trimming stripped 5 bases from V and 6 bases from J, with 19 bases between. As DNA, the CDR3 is TGTGCCAGCAGCATAGGCAGGGGTCCTTACCATGGCTACACCTTC. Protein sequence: CASSIGRGPYHGYTF.

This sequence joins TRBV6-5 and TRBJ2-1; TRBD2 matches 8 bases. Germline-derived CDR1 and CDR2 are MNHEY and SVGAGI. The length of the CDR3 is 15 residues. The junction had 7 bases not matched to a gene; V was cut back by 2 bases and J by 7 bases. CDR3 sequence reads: CASSYGAGGGNEQFF. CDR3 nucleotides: TGTGCCAGCAGTTACGGCGCGGGAGGAGGGAATGAGCAGTTCTTC.

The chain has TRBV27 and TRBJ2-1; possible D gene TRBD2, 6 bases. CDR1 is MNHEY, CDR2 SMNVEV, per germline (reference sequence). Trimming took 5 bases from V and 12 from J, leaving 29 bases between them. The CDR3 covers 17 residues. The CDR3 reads CASSGTLATRTLEGQFF. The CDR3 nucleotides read TGTGCCAGCAGTGGAACTCTAGCGACCCGAACCCTCGAAGGGCAGTTCTTC.

CDR3: CASSVGGGTTNEQFF. The DNA of the CDR3 is TGTGCCAGCAGCGTGGGCGGGGGGACTACAAATGAGCAGTTCTTC. The chain has TRBV9 and TRBJ2-1; TRBD2 agrees at 8 bases. CDR1 SGDLS and CDR2 YYNGEE come from the germline V gene. The CDR3 length is 15 residues. Losses at the gene ends were 2 bases for V and 7 bases for J; bases not matched to a gene: 8.

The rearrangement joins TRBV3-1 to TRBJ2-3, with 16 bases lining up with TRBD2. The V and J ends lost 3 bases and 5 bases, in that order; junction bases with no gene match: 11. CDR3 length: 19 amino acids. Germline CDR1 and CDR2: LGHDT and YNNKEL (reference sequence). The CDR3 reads CASSHTGTSGRAAVDTQYF. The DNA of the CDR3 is TGTGCCAGCAGCCACACCGGGACTAGCGGGAGGGCCGCCGTAGATACGCAGTATTTT.

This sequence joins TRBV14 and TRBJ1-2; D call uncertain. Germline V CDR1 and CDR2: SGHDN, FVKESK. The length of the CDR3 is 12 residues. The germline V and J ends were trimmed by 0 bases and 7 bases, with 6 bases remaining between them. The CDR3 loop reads CASSQDWVGYTF. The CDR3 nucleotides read TGTGCCAGCAGCCAAGATTGGGTTGGCTACACCTTC.

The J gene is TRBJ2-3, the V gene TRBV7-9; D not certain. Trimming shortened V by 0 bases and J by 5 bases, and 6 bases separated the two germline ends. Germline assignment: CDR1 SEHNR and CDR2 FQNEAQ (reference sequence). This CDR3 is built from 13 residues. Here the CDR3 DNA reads TGTGCCAGCAGCTTAGCGAACGGAGATACGCAGTATTTT. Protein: CASSLANGDTQYF.

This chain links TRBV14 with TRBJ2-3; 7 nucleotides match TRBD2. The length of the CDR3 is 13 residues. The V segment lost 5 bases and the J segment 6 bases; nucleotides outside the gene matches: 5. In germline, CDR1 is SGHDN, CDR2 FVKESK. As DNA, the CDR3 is TGTGCCAGCAGCACCCACGGGGGGGATACGCAGTATTTT. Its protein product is CASSTHGGDTQYF.

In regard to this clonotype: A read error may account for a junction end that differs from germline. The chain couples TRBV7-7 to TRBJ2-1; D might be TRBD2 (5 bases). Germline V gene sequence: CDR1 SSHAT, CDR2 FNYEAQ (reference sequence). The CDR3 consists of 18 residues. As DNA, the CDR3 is TGTGCTAGCAGCTCAGCCGCCGGGATTCGACACCCTCACGGGGAGAAGTTCTTC. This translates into CASSSAAGIRHPHGEKFF.